The 30 T cell receptor beta chains listed next were all sequenced from one sample in a study of blood T cell repertoires in COVID-19. Clones were sequenced by immunoSEQ multiplex PCR, and TCRdb holds only the in-frame ones, with some missing. The table records fewer than 300,000 clones, just over 85% of them present only once. The sequenced sample consisted of peripheral blood. The receptors derive from a man aged 45-65 years with COVID-19, enrolled during active disease.

This clone was observed a handful of times. The chain is built from TRBV15 and TRBJ1-3; 11 positions agree with TRBD1. J was trimmed by 4 bases and V by 1 base; bases with no gene match: 12. The CDR3 runs 19 residues. In germline, CDR1 is LNHNV, CDR2 YYDKDF (reference sequence). This chain's CDR3 is CATSRALLGQGAVGNTIYF. The CDR3 DNA follows: TGTGCCACCAGCAGAGCATTGTTAGGACAGGGGGCGGTAGGAAACACCATATATTTT.

The J gene is TRBJ1-5, the V gene TRBV28; tentatively, D is TRBD1 (6 bases). The germline V gene has CDR1 MDHEN and CDR2 SYDVKM. This CDR3 has 14 residues. Trimming stripped 7 bases from V and 1 base from J, with 11 bases between. CDR3 in DNA: TGTGCCAGCACGGGACACGCAAGCAATCAGCCCCAGCATTTT. It specifies CASTGHASNQPQHF.

This clone was counted once. The chain recombines TRBV14 with TRBJ1-3; no clear D gene. The CDR3 covers 16 residues. Germline V gene sequence: CDR1 SGHDN, CDR2 FVKESK. V gave up 0 bases and J gave up 7 bases, with 16 bases separating them. The CDR3 DNA reads TGTGCCAGCAGCCAAGACGCAGGAAGGCTTTTGAACACCATATATTTT. Translation gives CASSQDAGRLLNTIYF.

This chain uses TRBV9 with TRBJ2-7, with D maybe TRBD1 (7 bases). CDR3 length: 16 residues. Trimming pared 2 bases from V and 3 bases from J, leaving 18 bases between. From germline, CDR1 is SGDLS and CDR2 YYNGEE. The CDR3 loop reads CASSVSRAGGIYEQYF. Written as DNA, the CDR3 is TGTGCCAGCAGCGTGTCCCGAGCAGGGGGGATCTACGAGCAGTACTTC.

The V call is TRBV27, the J call TRBJ1-1, with 7 bases matching TRBD1. The CDR3 covers 15 residues. V lost 6 bases and J lost 4; bases outside the gene matches: 11. Germline V CDR1 and CDR2: MNHEY, SMNVEV (reference sequence). CDR3 loop: CASSLIRQGLTEAFF. The CDR3, as DNA: TGTGCCAGCAGCCTAATTAGACAGGGTCTCACTGAAGCTTTCTTT.

This rearrangement joins TRBV6-5 to TRBJ1-2, with unresolved D. Germline V gene lookup returns CDR1 MNHEY and CDR2 SVGAGI. The CDR3 extends over 13 amino acids. Trimming took 5 bases from V and 1 from J, leaving 8 bases between them. CDR3 coding DNA: TGTGCCAGCAGTCATGAGATTAACTATGGCTACACCTTC. Translating gives CASSHEINYGYTF.

This chain connects TRBV19 to TRBJ1-5; 7 positions agree with TRBD1. Germline loops: CDR1 LNHDA, CDR2 SQIVND (reference sequence). The CDR3 consists of 16 residues. Trimming removed 1 base from V and 3 bases from J; junction bases left unmatched: 6. This CDR3 reads CASSIAQGVLNQPQHF. The CDR3 bases are TGTGCCAGTAGTATAGCTCAGGGGGTCCTCAATCAGCCCCAGCATTTT.

The chain joins TRBV19 to TRBJ2-7; 10 nucleotides match TRBD1. The CDR3 sequence is 15 residues long. Per germline, CDR1 LNHDA and CDR2 SQIVND (reference sequence). The trim removed 4 bases at V and 1 base at J, leaving 4 bases unmatched. The CDR3 DNA sequence: TGTGCCAGTAGTAGAGGGACAGGGGTATCCTACGAGCAGTACTTC. The encoded protein is CASSRGTGVSYEQYF.

This chain joins TRBV5-1 and TRBJ1-6, with D tentatively TRBD1 (5 bases). The CDR3 is 16 amino acids. Germline V gives CDR1 SGHRS, CDR2 YFSETQ. V gave up 0 bases and J gave up 10 bases, with 17 bases separating them. This CDR3 reads CASSLAGRRWGSPLHF. The CDR3 bases are TGCGCCAGCAGCTTGGCAGGGAGGCGGTGGGGATCACCCCTCCACTTT.

The chain employs TRBV5-5 and TRBJ2-6; no clear D. This CDR3 is built from 18 residues. V was shortened by 7 bases and J by 0 bases, with 20 bases between the two germline ends. The germline V gene has CDR1 SGHKS and CDR2 YYEKEE (reference sequence). In DNA, the CDR3 is TGTGCCAGCGGCCCAAGTTTGGCAGAACCCTCTGGGGCCAACGTCCTGACTTTC. Translating gives CASGPSLAEPSGANVLTF.

This chain links TRBV19 with TRBJ2-7, with 7 positions matching TRBD2. J gave up 3 bases and V 4 bases, and 9 bases lay outside the gene matches. The germline V gene has CDR1 LNHDA and CDR2 SQIVND (reference sequence). The CDR3 contains 15 residues. CDR3 sequence reads: CASSTGGFSDYEQYF. CDR3 DNA: TGTGCCAGTAGTACCGGGGGGTTTTCGGACTACGAGCAGTACTTC.

The V gene is TRBV15, the J gene TRBJ2-7; no clear D gene. Germline CDR1 reads LNHNV; CDR2 reads YYDKDF (reference sequence). This CDR3 is built from 16 residues. Deletions cut 0 bases from V and 5 bases from J, with 17 bases between. The CDR3 coding sequence is TGTGCCACCAGCAGAGATCGGGTCAGACCTCCTGACGAGCAGTACTTC. It yields the protein CATSRDRVRPPDEQYF.

The chain joins TRBV28 to TRBJ1-6, with 7 bases aligning to TRBD1. After removal of 2 bases from V and 6 bases from J, the junction contained 10 bases not matched to a gene. In germline, CDR1 is MDHEN, CDR2 SYDVKM. The CDR3 sequence is 17 residues long. CDR3: CASSLSGRGIFNSPLHF. The DNA of the CDR3 is TGTGCCAGCAGTTTAAGTGGCAGGGGGATCTTTAATTCACCCCTCCACTTT.

The chain is built from TRBV6-5 and TRBJ2-3; 7 nucleotides agree with TRBD2. There are 11 residues in the CDR3. The V gene's germline CDR1 is MNHEY and CDR2 SVGAGI. The CDR3: CAASGMDTQYF. CDR3 nucleotide sequence: TGTGCGGCTAGCGGTATGGATACGCAGTATTTT.

This clone was counted only a few times. This rearrangement joins TRBV27 to TRBJ1-2; no clear D gene. The CDR3 runs 15 residues. V lost 2 bases, J lost 0 bases, and 10 bases lay in between. Germline CDR1 and CDR2: MNHEY and SMNVEV (reference sequence). CDR3 amino acids: CASSLISGANYGYTF. DNA of the CDR3: TGTGCCAGCAGTTTAATATCGGGAGCTAACTATGGCTACACCTTC.

The V call is TRBV4-2, the J call TRBJ1-6; 10 bases are shared with TRBD1. The trim removed 3 bases at V and 2 bases at J, leaving 4 bases unmatched. The CDR3 sequence is 17 residues long. CDR1 and CDR2 (germline): LGHNA, YNFKEQ. The CDR3 coding sequence is TGTGCCAGCAGCCAGGACAGGGGGATTACCTATAATTCACCCCTCCACTTT. This codes for CASSQDRGITYNSPLHF.

This rearrangement joins TRBV5-1 to TRBJ2-7, with D maybe TRBD2 (6 bases). Trimming removed 0 bases at V and 5 bases at J, with 15 bases between. Germline lookup yields CDR1 SGHRS and CDR2 YFSETQ. The CDR3 is 15 residues long. CDR3 in DNA: TGCGCCAGCAGCTTGGAGACGCTGGCTAGCGACGAGCAGTACTTC. Protein: CASSLETLASDEQYF.

This clone was seen only a few times. The chain combines TRBV2 with TRBJ1-2; D is perhaps TRBD1 (5 bases). The CDR3 covers 14 residues. Germline loops: CDR1 SNHLY, CDR2 FYNNEI. The germline V and J ends were trimmed by 4 bases and 9 bases, with 18 bases remaining between them. CDR3: CASSARAGLTSYTF. The CDR3 nucleotides read TGTGCCAGCAGTGCTAGGGCAGGGTTGACAAGCTACACCTTC. The whole variable domain, filled in from reference TRBV2 and TRBJ1-2, reads EPEVTQTPSHQVTQMGQEVILRCVPISNHLYFYWYRQILGQKVEFLVSFYNNEISEKSEIFDDQFSVERPDGSNFTLKIRSTKLEDSAMYFCASSARAGLTSYTFGSGTRLTVV.

The chain has TRBV27 and TRBJ2-3; D is perhaps TRBD2 (5 bases). Germline CDR1 and CDR2: MNHEY and SMNVEV (reference sequence). Trimming shortened V by 8 bases and J by 1 base, and 10 bases separated the two germline ends. The CDR3 has 13 amino acids. Here the CDR3 reads CASRRVGTDTQYF. CDR3 nucleotide sequence: TGTGCCAGCCGGCGGGTGGGCACAGATACGCAGTATTTT.

V is TRBV9 and J is TRBJ1-2, with TRBD1 identical over 7 bases. The germline V gene encodes CDR1 SGDLS and CDR2 YYNGEE. Trimming took 3 bases from V and 2 from J; bases not matched to a gene: 4. This CDR3 is built from 14 residues. CDR3 amino acids: CASSAMTGNYGYTF. In DNA, the CDR3 is TGTGCCAGCAGCGCCATGACAGGGAACTATGGCTACACCTTC.

The chain couples TRBV30 to TRBJ1-5; D remains ambiguous. The germline V gene encodes CDR1 GTSNPN and CDR2 SVGIG (reference sequence). V was clipped by 1 base and J by 2 bases, with 9 bases between them. The CDR3 consists of 14 residues. CDR3 bases: TGTGCCTGGAGTGGGACTTCCGGCAATCAGCCCCAGCATTTT. Its protein product is CAWSGTSGNQPQHF.

This clone was observed a single time. The genes are TRBV7-9 and TRBJ1-6; D remains ambiguous. Germline CDR1 and CDR2: SEHNR and FQNEAQ (reference sequence). This CDR3 comprises 13 residues. V lost 5 bases to trimming and J lost 9 bases, with 11 bases between them. The CDR3 region has the DNA TGTGCCAGCAGCCCACCCACTGGTTCACCCCTCCACTTT. It translates to CASSPPTGSPLHF.

The chain carries TRBV19 and TRBJ1-1; a possible D gene is TRBD1 (5 bases). The V gene lost 10 bases and the J gene lost 5 bases, with 20 bases spanning the gap. The CDR3 loop spans 14 amino acids. The V gene's germline CDR1 is LNHDA and CDR2 SQIVND (reference sequence). The CDR3 nucleotides read TGTGCCACAGCCAGGAGGGGCGTGGGGACTGAAGCTTTCTTT. Amino acid sequence: CATARRGVGTEAFF.

In this sample, this clone turned up once. The chain uses TRBV5-1 and TRBJ2-3; 9 bases map to TRBD1. V lost 4 bases to trimming and J lost 0 bases; unmatched junction nucleotides: 15. The CDR3 extends over 19 amino acids. The germline V gene encodes CDR1 SGHRS and CDR2 YFSETQ. The CDR3 DNA reads TGCGCCAGCAGCCCGGTTGGGTCGGGACAGGGTCCTAGCACAGATACGCAGTATTTT. Encoded protein: CASSPVGSGQGPSTDTQYF.

This clone was seen only a few times. V usage is TRBV7-3 and J usage is TRBJ1-5; D not certain. The germline V gene encodes CDR1 SGHTA and CDR2 FQGTGA. The CDR3 has 12 amino acids. V was pared by 0 bases and J by 16 bases, with 13 bases between. CDR3 region: CASSLTLERKHF. The CDR3 DNA reads TGTGCCAGCAGCTTAACGTTGGAGAGGAAACATTTT.

The V gene is TRBV9, the J gene TRBJ1-5; D remains unclear. V was cut by 3 bases and J by 0 bases, with 10 bases left in between. In germline, CDR1 is SGDLS, CDR2 YYNGEE. The CDR3 runs to 15 residues. CDR3 amino acids: CASSASLYSNQPQHF. The CDR3 DNA reads as TGTGCCAGCAGCGCCTCCTTGTATAGCAATCAGCCCCAGCATTTT.

V is TRBV2 and J is TRBJ1-6; tentatively, D is TRBD1 (6 bases). V lost 6 bases and J lost 8, with 17 bases in between. CDR3 length: 15 amino acids. Germline V lookup: CDR1 SNHLY, CDR2 FYNNEI. The CDR3 coding sequence is TGTGCCAGCAGAGGGGGAGGGGGTGAACATTCACCCCTCCACTTT. Its protein is CASRGGGGEHSPLHF.

V gene TRBV2 combines with J gene TRBJ2-7; 10 bases fit TRBD2. With 7 bases clipped from V and 4 bases from J, the junction kept 13 bases outside the gene matches. The CDR3 loop spans 16 amino acids. CDR1 SNHLY and CDR2 FYNNEI come from the germline V gene. The CDR3 reads CASNPRSGRATYEQYF. The CDR3 DNA follows: TGTGCCAGCAACCCTAGGAGCGGGAGGGCCACATACGAGCAGTACTTC. The whole variable domain, filled in from reference TRBV2 and TRBJ2-7, reads EPEVTQTPSHQVTQMGQEVILRCVPISNHLYFYWYRQILGQKVEFLVSFYNNEISEKSEIFDDQFSVERPDGSNFTLKIRSTKLEDSAMYFCASNPRSGRATYEQYFGPGTRLTVT.

This clone was recorded only once. The chain joins TRBV6-5 to TRBJ1-5, with D unresolved. Trimming took 2 bases from V and 3 from J, leaving 5 bases between them. Germline assignment: CDR1 MNHEY and CDR2 SVGAGI. The CDR3 totals 13 residues. The CDR3 reads CASSYNINQPQHF. DNA of the CDR3: TGTGCCAGCAGTTACAACATCAATCAGCCCCAGCATTTT.

V is TRBV5-5 and J is TRBJ1-2; D possibly corresponds to TRBD1 (5 bases). The CDR3 has 14 residues. From germline, CDR1 is SGHKS and CDR2 YYEKEE (reference sequence). V lost 4 bases, J lost 6 bases, and 16 bases lay in between. The CDR3, as DNA: TGTGCCAGCAGCCACCGACAGCCTCATAATGGCTACACCTTC. Amino acids: CASSHRQPHNGYTF.